This T cell receptor (beta chain) was found in a study of CD8+ T cells in alopecia areata. Study-wide context: Treated patients swallowed 5 to 10 mg of oral tofacitinib twice daily.

Points on this clone: Its antigen is unknown.

Indicated treatment: oral pan-JAK inhibitor, 5-10 mg twice daily. cDNA serving as the sequencing template came from extracted, reverse transcribed RNA. Sequencing was performed with immunoSEQ multiplex PCR; in TCRdb, only in-frame clones are kept and a portion is missing. The data contain about 130,000 clones, 45% to 60% of them seen just once; the ten biggest clones take up roughly 15%. Study-wide results and limits: Tofacitinib significantly decreased scalp clonality and expanded CD8+ clones among top 100. Sequencing of scalp samples also captures resident alphabeta T cells of normal skin.

This CDR3 is built from 13 residues. CDR1 SNHLY and CDR2 FYNNEI come from the germline V gene. V gave up 2 bases and J gave up 3 bases, with 7 bases separating them. The origin of this receptor is a human donor with alopecia areata. The chain has TRBV2 and TRBJ2-5, with TRBD1 as a possible D gene (5 bases). Here the sequenced sample was CD8+ T cells sorted from blood, taken at week 4, from a patient treated with tofacitinib. CDR3: CASSELGEETQYF. CDR3 sequence (DNA): TGTGCCAGCAGTGAACTAGGGGAAGAGACCCAGTACTTC.